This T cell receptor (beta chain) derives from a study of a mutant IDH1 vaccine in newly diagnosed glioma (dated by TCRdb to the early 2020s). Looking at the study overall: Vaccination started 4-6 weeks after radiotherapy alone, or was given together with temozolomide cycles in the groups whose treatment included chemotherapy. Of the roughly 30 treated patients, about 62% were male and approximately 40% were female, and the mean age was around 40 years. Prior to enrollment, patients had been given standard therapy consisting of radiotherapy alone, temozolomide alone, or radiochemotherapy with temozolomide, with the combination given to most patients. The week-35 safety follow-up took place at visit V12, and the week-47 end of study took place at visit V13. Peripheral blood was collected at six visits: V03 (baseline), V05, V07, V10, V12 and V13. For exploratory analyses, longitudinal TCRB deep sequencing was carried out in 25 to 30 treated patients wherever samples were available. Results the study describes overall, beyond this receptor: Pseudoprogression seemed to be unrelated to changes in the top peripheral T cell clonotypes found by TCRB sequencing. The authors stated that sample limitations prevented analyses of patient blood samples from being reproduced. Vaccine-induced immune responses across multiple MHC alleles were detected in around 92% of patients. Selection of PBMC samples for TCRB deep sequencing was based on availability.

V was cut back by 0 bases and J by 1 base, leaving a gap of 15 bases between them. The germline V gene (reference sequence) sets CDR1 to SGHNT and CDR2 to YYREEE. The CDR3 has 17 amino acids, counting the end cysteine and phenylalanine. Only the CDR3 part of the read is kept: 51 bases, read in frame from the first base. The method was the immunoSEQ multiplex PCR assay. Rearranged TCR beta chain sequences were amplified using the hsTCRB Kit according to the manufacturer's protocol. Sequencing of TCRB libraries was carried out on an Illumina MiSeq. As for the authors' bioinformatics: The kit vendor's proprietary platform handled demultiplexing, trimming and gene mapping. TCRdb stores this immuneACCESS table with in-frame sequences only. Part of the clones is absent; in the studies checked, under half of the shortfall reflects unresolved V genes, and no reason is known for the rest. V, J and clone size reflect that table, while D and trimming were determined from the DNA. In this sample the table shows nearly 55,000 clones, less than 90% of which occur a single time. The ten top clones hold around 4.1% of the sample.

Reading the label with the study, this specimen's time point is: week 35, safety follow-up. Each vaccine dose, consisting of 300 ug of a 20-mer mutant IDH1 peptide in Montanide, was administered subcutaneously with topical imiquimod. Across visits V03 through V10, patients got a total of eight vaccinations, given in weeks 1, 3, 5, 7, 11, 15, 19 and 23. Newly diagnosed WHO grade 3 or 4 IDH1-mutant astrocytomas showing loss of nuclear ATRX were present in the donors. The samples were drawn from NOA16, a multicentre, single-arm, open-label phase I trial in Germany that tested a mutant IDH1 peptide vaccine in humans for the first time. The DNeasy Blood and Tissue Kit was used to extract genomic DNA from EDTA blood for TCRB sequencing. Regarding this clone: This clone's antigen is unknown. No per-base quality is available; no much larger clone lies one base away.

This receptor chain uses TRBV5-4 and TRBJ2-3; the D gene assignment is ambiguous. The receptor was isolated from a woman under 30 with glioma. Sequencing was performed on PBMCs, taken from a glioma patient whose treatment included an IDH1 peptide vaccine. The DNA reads TGTGCCAGCAGCTTGGCCAAGCTAGTTAGGGGCACAGATACGCAGTATTTT. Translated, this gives CASSLAKLVRGTDTQYF.